These 30 T cell receptor beta chains were sequenced from one sample in a study of T cell repertoires in cytomegalovirus infection. No cognate antigen is known for these TCRs. Each CDR3 protein gets one entry after TCRdb re-called the reads with MiXCR. The repertoire consists of roughly 350,000 distinct CDR3 sequences, with around a third occurring once and the leading ten covering about 13%. Source: cultured PBMCs, taken from culture after CMV antigen stimulation. The receptors derive from a human donor in good health (CMV status not recorded). Some clones in this sample may be carry-over from other donors' samples.

This clonotype occurred a few times. The genes are TRBV7-2 and TRBJ2-7, with a possible D match to TRBD2 (6 bases). V was pared by 2 bases and J by 4 bases, with 18 bases between. CDR1 SGHTA and CDR2 FQGNSA come from the germline V gene. This CDR3 is 16 amino acids long. Here the CDR3 reads CASSLQLADLGYEQYF. The CDR3 DNA reads as TGTGCCAGCAGCTTACAGTTAGCGGATCTTGGGTACGAGCAGTACTTC.

This clonotype was observed many times. The V and J genes are TRBV7-2 and TRBJ2-3; 9 bases align to TRBD2. V shed 8 bases and J 1 base; nucleotides not matched to a gene: 10. The CDR3 spans 16 residues. The germline gives CDR1 SGHTA, CDR2 FQGNSA. The CDR3 is CASGSGRTRGTDTQYF. In nucleotides, the CDR3 is TGTGCCAGCGGGAGCGGGAGGACGAGGGGCACAGATACGCAGTATTTT.

This rearrangement joins TRBV6-2 or TRBV6-3 to TRBJ1-1; no clear D gene. Trimming stripped 2 bases from V and 5 bases from J, with 6 bases between. Per germline, CDR1 MNHEY and CDR2 SVGEGT. The CDR3 consists of 12 residues. The CDR3 region has the DNA TGTGCCAGCAGTTACATCAGTACTGAAGCTTTCTTT. Translation gives CASSYISTEAFF.

This clonotype was found a few times. J is TRBJ1-1 and V is TRBV19; 9 bases align to TRBD1. J was trimmed by 6 bases and V by 7 bases; bases with no gene match: 9. The CDR3 is 14 residues long. The V gene's germline CDR1 is LNHDA and CDR2 SQIVND (reference sequence). The CDR3 DNA reads as TGTGCCAGTACAAGGGACAGGGAAGGGGCTGAAGCTTTCTTT. Residues: CASTRDREGAEAFF.

The table lists this clonotype with a few counts. The chain is built from TRBV7-2 and TRBJ2-7, with D perhaps matching TRBD2 (6 bases). The CDR3 totals 16 residues. The germline gives CDR1 SGHTA, CDR2 FQGNSA. The V and J ends lost 5 bases and 3 bases respectively, with 20 bases between them. As DNA, the CDR3 is TGTGCCAGCAGCCCGATTGTTGGTAGCGGATTCTACGAGCAGTACTTC. Protein: CASSPIVGSGFYEQYF.

The rearrangement uses TRBV28 and TRBJ1-1; D unresolved. The V gene lost 2 bases and the J gene lost 3 bases, with 7 bases spanning the gap. CDR1 is MDHEN, CDR2 SYDVKM, per germline. The CDR3 extends over 13 amino acids. CDR3 bases: TGTGCCAGCAGTTTAGGGGTAGACACTGAAGCTTTCTTT. Its protein product is CASSLGVDTEAFF.

The sample holds a few counts of this clonotype. The rearrangement uses TRBV19 and TRBJ2-7; D perhaps matches TRBD1 (5 bases). The CDR3 length is 12 residues. Trimming pared 9 bases from V and 9 bases from J, leaving 18 bases between. Germline V gene lookup returns CDR1 LNHDA and CDR2 SQIVND (reference sequence). The CDR3 DNA reads as TGTGCCAGGCCACGTAGAAGGGGAAGGCAGTACGTC. Amino acids: CARPRRRGRQYV.

This clonotype was detected many times. V is TRBV11-2 and J is TRBJ2-3; 9 bases line up with TRBD1. This CDR3 region has 16 residues. CDR1 and CDR2 from the germline V gene are SGHAT and FQNNGV. V dropped 5 bases and J dropped 0; count of bases not matched to a gene: 6. Written as DNA, the CDR3 is TGTGCCAGCAGCCCCGGGACAGGGCTTAGCACAGATACGCAGTATTTT. Translation: CASSPGTGLSTDTQYF.

There are a few counts of this clonotype. The chain couples TRBV6-2 or TRBV6-3 to TRBJ2-4; 9 bases agree with TRBD1. V was clipped by 6 bases and J by 7 bases; unmatched bases: 10. This CDR3 contains 15 residues. Germline CDR1 is MNHEY and CDR2 is SVGEGT. The CDR3, as DNA: TGTGCCAGCAGGCCCTCAACCGGGACAGGGAACATTCAGTACTTC. This encodes CASRPSTGTGNIQYF.

This clonotype turned up a few times. V and J are TRBV19 and TRBJ2-3, with TRBD2 as a possible D gene (6 bases). Trimming stripped 7 bases from V and 4 bases from J, with 24 bases between. The CDR3 sequence is 17 residues long. Germline loops: CDR1 LNHDA, CDR2 SQIVND (reference sequence). CDR3 DNA: TGTGCCAGTACCACCAGGGCGACTAGTACGGTGCCAGATACGCAGTATTTT. It translates to CASTTRATSTVPDTQYF.

This chain uses TRBV7-3 with TRBJ2-3; 11 nucleotides align to TRBD2. The trim removed 3 bases at V and 4 bases at J, leaving 6 bases unmatched. Germline V CDR1 and CDR2: SGHTA, FQGTGA. This CDR3 contains 16 residues. CDR3 residues: CASSFHSGREADTQYF. CDR3 sequence (DNA): TGTGCCAGCAGCTTCCATAGCGGGAGGGAGGCAGATACGCAGTATTTT. The complete variable domain, with remaining parts taken from reference TRBV7-3 and TRBJ2-3, reads GAGVSQTPSNKVTEKGKYVELRCDPISGHTALYWYRQSLGQGPEFLIYFQGTGAADDSGLPNDRFFAVRPEGSVSTLKIQRTERGDSAVYLCASSFHSGREADTQYFGPGTRLTVL.

In its sample, this clonotype was seen many times. The chain recombines TRBV7-2 with TRBJ2-4; 8 nucleotides match TRBD2. This CDR3 comprises 16 residues. V dropped 1 base and J dropped 1; count of bases not matched to a gene: 3. The germline CDR1 and CDR2 sequences are SGHTA and FQGNSA. The CDR3 bases are TGTGCCAGCAGCTTAGAACAGCGGGAGGCCAAAAACATTCAGTACTTC. Protein: CASSLEQREAKNIQYF.

This clonotype was counted many times. This sequence joins TRBV6-6 and TRBJ2-1, with 8 bases aligning to TRBD2. This CDR3 comprises 16 residues. The V gene end was trimmed by 0 bases and the J gene end by 3 bases; junction bases not matched to a gene: 4. Germline lookup yields CDR1 MNHNY and CDR2 SVGAGI (reference sequence). DNA of the CDR3: TGTGCCAGCAGTTACTCGCAACTAGCGGTCTACAATGAGCAGTTCTTC. It encodes CASSYSQLAVYNEQFF.

The chain recombines TRBV4-1 with TRBJ1-5; D uncertain. Germline V gene lookup returns CDR1 MGHRA and CDR2 YSYEKL. The CDR3 has 14 amino acids. V was pared by 0 bases and J by 3 bases, with 6 bases between. The CDR3 here is CASSQDTDNQPQHF. The CDR3 nucleotides read TGCGCCAGCAGCCAAGACACGGACAATCAGCCCCAGCATTTT.

This clonotype was seen many times. The gene calls are TRBV4-1 and TRBJ2-2, with 14 nucleotides matching TRBD2. The CDR3 is made up of 16 amino acids. Per the germline V gene, CDR1 is MGHRA and CDR2 is YSYEKL. Trimming took 4 bases from V and 6 from J; bases not matched to a gene: 4. CDR3 protein: CASSPRLAGGSGELFF. The CDR3 DNA reads as TGCGCCAGCAGCCCGAGACTAGCGGGAGGGTCCGGGGAGCTGTTTTTT.

This clonotype has more than one count but fewer than ten. The chain combines TRBV29-1 with TRBJ2-6; D uncertain. Germline V gene lookup returns CDR1 SQVTM and CDR2 ANQGSEA. This CDR3 contains 13 residues. Trimming removed 7 bases at V and 1 base at J, with 8 bases between. The CDR3 DNA is TGCAGCGCGGGCCTATCTGGGGCCAACGTCCTGACTTTC. Protein sequence: CSAGLSGANVLTF. Looking up the rest from reference TRBV29-1 and TRBJ2-6 gives the full variable domain: SAVISQKPSRDICQRGTSLTIQCQVDSQVTMMFWYRQQPGQSLTLIATANQGSEATYESGFVIDKFPISRPNLTFSTLTVSNMSPEDSSIYLCSAGLSGANVLTFGAGSRLTVL.

CDR3 region: CASSFLTAYEQYF. Written as DNA, the CDR3 is TGTGCCAGCAGTTTCCTTACAGCCTACGAGCAGTACTTC. The chain has TRBV6-2 or TRBV6-3 and TRBJ2-7; D gene ambiguous. This CDR3 contains 13 residues. The germline V and J ends were trimmed by 4 bases and 2 bases, with 9 bases remaining between them. The germline CDR1 and CDR2 sequences are MNHEY and SVGEGT.

The gene calls are TRBV18 and TRBJ2-1, with TRBD1 matching over 8 bases. This CDR3 has 14 residues. Trimming took 3 bases from V and 7 from J; bases not matched to a gene: 5. The V gene's germline CDR1 is KGHSH and CDR2 LQKENI. The CDR3 region has the DNA TGTGCCAGCTCACCTTTGACAGGGGAAAATGAGCAGTTCTTC. Translating it yields CASSPLTGENEQFF.

This clonotype showed up just a few times. V is TRBV7-8 and J is TRBJ1-2, with TRBD1 as a possible D gene (5 bases). This CDR3 is built from 21 residues. From germline, CDR1 is SGHVS and CDR2 FQNEAQ. Trimming removed 2 bases at V and 4 bases at J, with 32 bases between. The CDR3 spells CASSLPKSAGTNDPTAYGYTF. DNA for the CDR3: TGTGCCAGCAGCTTACCGAAATCTGCCGGGACTAACGACCCCACGGCCTATGGCTACACCTTC.

V usage is TRBV19 and J usage is TRBJ1-3, with a weak D call TRBD1 (6 bases). The germline V gene encodes CDR1 LNHDA and CDR2 SQIVND (reference sequence). Trimming left V 8 bases short and J 8 bases short, with 16 bases between. The CDR3 has 13 amino acids. This CDR3 is CASGQWMGYTIYF. The CDR3, as DNA: TGTGCCAGTGGACAGTGGATGGGGTACACCATATATTTT.

There are many counts of this clonotype. This chain connects TRBV7-2 to TRBJ2-1; D not resolved. The germline V gene encodes CDR1 SGHTA and CDR2 FQGNSA. The CDR3 length is 15 residues. Between the trimmed V and J ends, which lost 5 bases and 4 bases, there was a span of 15 bases. The CDR3 region is CASSPYLEIYNEQFF. The DNA of the CDR3 is TGTGCCAGCAGCCCTTATCTGGAGATTTACAATGAGCAGTTCTTC. Combining the CDR3 with reference TRBV7-2 and TRBJ2-1 gives the whole variable domain GAGVSQSPSNKVTEKGKDVELRCDPISGHTALYWYRQSLGQGLEFLIYFQGNSAPDKSGLPSDRFSAERTGGSVSTLTIQRTQQEDSAVYLCASSPYLEIYNEQFFGPGTRLTVL.

This chain connects TRBV7-6 to TRBJ2-6; 11 bases fit TRBD2. Trimming took 4 bases from V and 3 from J; bases not matched to a gene: 14. The CDR3 contains 20 residues. The germline gives CDR1 SGHVS, CDR2 FNYEAQ. The CDR3 protein is CASSSHNALAGGRGANVLTF. The CDR3 nucleotides are TGTGCCAGCAGCTCACACAACGCCTTAGCGGGAGGGCGTGGGGCCAACGTCCTGACTTTC.

The V and J genes are TRBV15 and TRBJ1-2; D remains ambiguous. V was trimmed by 4 bases and J by 2 bases, leaving 11 bases between them. The CDR3 is made up of 14 amino acids. In germline, CDR1 is LNHNV, CDR2 YYDKDF (reference sequence). CDR3 DNA sequence: TGTGCCACCAGCAAAAGAGGGATGAACTATGGCTACACCTTC. Protein product: CATSKRGMNYGYTF.

V gene TRBV7-2 combines with J gene TRBJ1-4; maybe TRBD1 (6 bases). Deletions cut 3 bases from V and 7 bases from J, with 15 bases between. The CDR3 totals 15 residues. CDR1 and CDR2 from the germline V gene are SGHTA and FQGNSA. The CDR3 DNA reads TGTGCCAGCAGCTTGAGTCGGGGGGCTGTTGAAAAACTGTTTTTT. Amino acid sequence: CASSLSRGAVEKLFF.

The chain employs TRBV19 and TRBJ2-3; D perhaps matches TRBD2 (6 bases). Looked up from germline, CDR1 is LNHDA and CDR2 is SQIVND (reference sequence). Trimming stripped 6 bases from V and 4 bases from J, with 11 bases between. The CDR3 extends over 13 amino acids. The CDR3 loop reads CASRVGGADTQYF. In DNA, the CDR3 is TGTGCCAGTAGGGTGGGAGGCGCAGATACGCAGTATTTT. Full variable domain (outside the CDR3, taken from reference TRBV19 and TRBJ2-3): DGGITQSPKYLFRKEGQNVTLSCEQNLNHDAMYWYRQDPGQGLRLIYYSQIVNDFQKGDIAEGYSVSREKKESFPLTVTSAQKNPTAFYLCASRVGGADTQYFGPGTRLTVL.

This clonotype was picked up a small number of times. The chain carries TRBV6-6 and TRBJ2-1; D is unclear. This CDR3 has 14 amino acids. Germline V gene sequence: CDR1 MNHNY, CDR2 SVGAGI (reference sequence). Trimming removed 3 bases at V and 3 bases at J, with 9 bases between. In nucleotides, the CDR3 is TGTGCCAGCAGTTATATGTTGTACTACAATGAGCAGTTCTTC. Translating it yields CASSYMLYYNEQFF.

This clonotype was recorded only once. The chain has TRBV27 and TRBJ2-1; the match to TRBD2 covers 7 bases. The CDR3 consists of 16 residues. The germline V gene encodes CDR1 MNHEY and CDR2 SMNVEV (reference sequence). J was trimmed by 6 bases and V by 3 bases; bases with no gene match: 11. The CDR3, as DNA: TGTGCCAGCAGTTTCGGCGGGAGAGGTGTTCGCAATGAGCAGTTCTTC. Residues: CASSFGGRGVRNEQFF.

The chain uses TRBV7-2 and TRBJ2-5; D gene unclear. Germline CDR1 SGHTA, CDR2 FQGNSA. The CDR3 length is 13 residues. V was trimmed by 5 bases and J by 4 bases, leaving 11 bases between them. The CDR3 region is CASSTSNRETQYF. The DNA for the CDR3 is TGTGCCAGCAGCACCAGCAATCGAGAGACCCAGTACTTC.

There are many counts of this clonotype. This sequence joins TRBV27 and TRBJ1-4, with 8 positions matching TRBD1. Germline-derived CDR1 and CDR2 are MNHEY and SMNVEV (reference sequence). The length of the CDR3 is 19 residues. The V segment lost 8 bases and the J segment 0 bases; nucleotides outside the gene matches: 17. CDR3 amino acids: CASGPFVLDRETTNEKLFF. The CDR3 nucleotides are TGTGCCAGCGGTCCGTTTGTCTTGGACAGGGAGACAACTAATGAAAAACTGTTTTTT. The full variable domain, in which reference TRBV27 and TRBJ1-4 provide the parts outside the CDR3, is EAQVTQNPRYLITVTGKKLTVTCSQNMNHEYMSWYRQDPGLGLRQIYYSMNVEVTDKGDVPEGYKVSRKEKRNFPLILESPSPNQTSLYFCASGPFVLDRETTNEKLFFGSGTQLSVL.

Comment on this clonotype: The junction shows a germline mismatch at one end, possibly a read error. The chain has TRBV7-7 and TRBJ2-2; D unresolved. The CDR3 totals 13 residues. Germline values: CDR1 SSHAT, CDR2 FNYEAQ (reference sequence). CDR3 in DNA: TGTGCTAGCAGCTTAGACGCGTATGGGGAGCTGTTTTTT. It codes for CASSLDAYGELFF.